The clone carrying this TCR beta chain was seen a few times. Its specificity is not known. The data were taken from a study of early T cells in non-severe SARS-CoV-2 infection. TCRdb re-called the 5' RACE reads through MiXCR, storing one row per CDR3 protein. The table lists roughly 30,000 distinct CDR3 sequences, roughly 4.5% of them singletons, with around 6% in the top ten. This CDR3 comprises 13 residues. V was shortened by 2 bases and J by 2 bases, with 7 bases between the two germline ends. Germline values: CDR1 ENHRY, CDR2 SYGVKD. The study's findings and limits: Sequences matched to VDJdb favored anti-spike CD8 responses, while private and CD4 specificities were missed.

The sequencing sample was made of whole blood. This chain joins TRBV10-3 and TRBJ2-7; tentative D call: TRBD1 (5 bases). The source of this sequence is an adult who was a healthcare worker with PCR-confirmed SARS-CoV-2 infection or an uninfected control (not recorded which). CDR3 loop: CAISEDRAYEQYF. As DNA, the CDR3 is TGTGCCATCAGTGAGGACAGAGCCTACGAGCAGTACTTC.